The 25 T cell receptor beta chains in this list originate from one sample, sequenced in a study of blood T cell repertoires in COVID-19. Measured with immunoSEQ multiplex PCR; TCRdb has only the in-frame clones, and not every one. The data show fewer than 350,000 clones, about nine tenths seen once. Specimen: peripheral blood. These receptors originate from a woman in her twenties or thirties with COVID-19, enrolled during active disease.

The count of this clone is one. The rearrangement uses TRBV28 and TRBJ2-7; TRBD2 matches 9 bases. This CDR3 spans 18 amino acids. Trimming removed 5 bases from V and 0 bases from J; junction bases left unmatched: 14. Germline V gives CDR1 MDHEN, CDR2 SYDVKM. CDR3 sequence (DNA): TGTGCCAGCAGTACCCCGGCGGGAGGGCCTGATAGCTCCTACGAGCAGTACTTC. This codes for CASSTPAGGPDSSYEQYF.

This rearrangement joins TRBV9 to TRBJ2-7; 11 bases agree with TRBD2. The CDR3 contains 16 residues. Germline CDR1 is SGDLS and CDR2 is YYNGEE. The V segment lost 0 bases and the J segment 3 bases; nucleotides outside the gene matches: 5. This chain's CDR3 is CASSVGGSGRVYEQYF. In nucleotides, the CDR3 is TGTGCCAGCAGCGTAGGAGGTAGCGGGAGGGTCTACGAGCAGTACTTC.

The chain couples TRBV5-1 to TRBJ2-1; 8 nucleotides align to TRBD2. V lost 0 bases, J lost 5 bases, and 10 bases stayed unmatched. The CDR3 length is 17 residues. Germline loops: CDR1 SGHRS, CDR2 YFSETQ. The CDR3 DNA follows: TGCGCCAGCAGCTTGGCTACCAGAGGGGGACTAGACAATGAGCAGTTCTTC. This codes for CASSLATRGGLDNEQFF.

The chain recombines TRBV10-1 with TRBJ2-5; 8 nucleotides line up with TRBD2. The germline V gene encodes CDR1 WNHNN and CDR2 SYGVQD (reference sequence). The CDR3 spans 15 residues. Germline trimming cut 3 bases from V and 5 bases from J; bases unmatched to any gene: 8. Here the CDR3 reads CASSDFSGRGETQYF. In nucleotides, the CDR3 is TGCGCCAGCAGTGATTTCAGCGGGAGAGGGGAGACCCAGTACTTC.

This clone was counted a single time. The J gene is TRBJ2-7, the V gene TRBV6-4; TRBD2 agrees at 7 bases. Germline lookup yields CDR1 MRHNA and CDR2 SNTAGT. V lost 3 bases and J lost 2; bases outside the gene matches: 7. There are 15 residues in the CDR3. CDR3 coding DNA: TGTGCCAGCAGTGAGTCCAGCGGGGAAACCTACGAGCAGTACTTC. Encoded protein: CASSESSGETYEQYF.

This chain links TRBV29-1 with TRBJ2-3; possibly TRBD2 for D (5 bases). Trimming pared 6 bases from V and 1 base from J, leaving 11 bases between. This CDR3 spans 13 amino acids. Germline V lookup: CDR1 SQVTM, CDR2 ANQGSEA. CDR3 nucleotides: TGCAGCGTCGAGGGAGAGGGCACAGATACGCAGTATTTT. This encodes CSVEGEGTDTQYF.

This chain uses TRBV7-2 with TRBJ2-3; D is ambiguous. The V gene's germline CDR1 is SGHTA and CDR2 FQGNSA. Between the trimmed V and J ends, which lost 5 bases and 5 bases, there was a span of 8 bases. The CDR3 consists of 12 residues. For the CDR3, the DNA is TGTGCCAGCAGCCCCACGCGAGATACGCAGTATTTT. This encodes CASSPTRDTQYF.

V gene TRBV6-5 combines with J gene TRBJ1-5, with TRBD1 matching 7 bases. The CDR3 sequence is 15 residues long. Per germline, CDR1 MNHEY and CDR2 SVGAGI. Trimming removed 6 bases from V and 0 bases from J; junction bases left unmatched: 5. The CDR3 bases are TGTGCCAGCAGGCCGCCAGGGGGTAGCAATCAGCCCCAGCATTTT. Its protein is CASRPPGGSNQPQHF.

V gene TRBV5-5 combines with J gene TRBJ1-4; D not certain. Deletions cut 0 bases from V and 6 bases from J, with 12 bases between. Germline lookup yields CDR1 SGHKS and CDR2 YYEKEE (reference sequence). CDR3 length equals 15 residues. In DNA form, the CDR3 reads TGTGCCAGCAGCTTGGAGGGTTCCGGGGATGAAAAACTGTTTTTT. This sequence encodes CASSLEGSGDEKLFF.

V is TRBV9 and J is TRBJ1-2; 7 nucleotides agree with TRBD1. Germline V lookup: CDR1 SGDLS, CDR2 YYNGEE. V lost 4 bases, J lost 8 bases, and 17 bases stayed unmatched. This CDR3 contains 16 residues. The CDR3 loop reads CASSTTGQVLVRGYTF. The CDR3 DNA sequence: TGTGCCAGCAGCACAACCGGACAGGTCCTTGTTCGAGGCTACACCTTC.

The CDR3 sequence is CASSETGAQHF. The DNA of the CDR3 is TGTGCCAGCAGTGAAACAGGGGCCCAGCATTTT. The V gene is TRBV2, the J gene TRBJ1-5, with 7 bases matching TRBD1. The CDR3 is 11 residues long. In germline, CDR1 is SNHLY, CDR2 FYNNEI. The ends lost 2 bases at V and 11 bases at J; junction bases unmatched: 0.

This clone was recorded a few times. The CDR3 spells CASSPPELEQYF. DNA of the CDR3: TGTGCCAGCAGCCCGCCGGAGCTTGAGCAGTACTTC. The chain links TRBV6-6 to TRBJ2-7, with unresolved D. Germline-derived CDR1 and CDR2 are MNHNY and SVGAGI (reference sequence). This CDR3 comprises 12 residues. Trimming shortened V by 6 bases and J by 7 bases, and 13 bases separated the two germline ends.

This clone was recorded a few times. The CDR3 DNA reads TGCGCCAGCAGCTTGGCCGAGATTAGACTCCTGAGGAATTCACCCCTCCACTTT. Residues: CASSLAEIRLLRNSPLHF. The chain links TRBV5-1 to TRBJ1-6; no reliable D call. V dropped 0 bases and J dropped 7 bases, with 20 bases sitting between them. CDR1 and CDR2 from the germline V gene are SGHRS and YFSETQ. There are 18 residues in the CDR3.

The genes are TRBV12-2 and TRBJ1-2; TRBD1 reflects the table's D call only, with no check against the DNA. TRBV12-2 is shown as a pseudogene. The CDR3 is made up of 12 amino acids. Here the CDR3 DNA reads TGTGCAAGTCGCCAGCAGGGACAAGGCTACACCTTC. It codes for CASRQQGQGYTF.

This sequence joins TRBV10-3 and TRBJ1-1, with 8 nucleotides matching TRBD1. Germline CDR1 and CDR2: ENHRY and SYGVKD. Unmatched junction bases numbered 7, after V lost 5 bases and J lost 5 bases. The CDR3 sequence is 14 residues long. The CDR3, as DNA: TGTGCCATCAGTCAGGGGGCGCGGGATACTGAAGCTTTCTTT. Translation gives CAISQGARDTEAFF.

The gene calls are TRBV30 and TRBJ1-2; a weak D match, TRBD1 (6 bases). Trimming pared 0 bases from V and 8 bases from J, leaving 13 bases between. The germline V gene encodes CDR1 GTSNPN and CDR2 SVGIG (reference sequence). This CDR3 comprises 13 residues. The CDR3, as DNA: TGTGCCTGGAGTGTAGGTTTACAGGGAGGCTACACCTTC. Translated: CAWSVGLQGGYTF.

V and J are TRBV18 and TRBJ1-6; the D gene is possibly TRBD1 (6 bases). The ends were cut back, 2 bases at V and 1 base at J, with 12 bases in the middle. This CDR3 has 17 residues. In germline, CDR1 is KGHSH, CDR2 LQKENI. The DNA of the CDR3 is TGTGCCAGCTCACCATCTGGCAGGGGATCCTATAATTCACCCCTCCACTTT. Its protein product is CASSPSGRGSYNSPLHF. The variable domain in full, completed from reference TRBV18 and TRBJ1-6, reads NAGVMQNPRHLVRRRGQEARLRCSPMKGHSHVYWYRQLPEEGLKFMVYLQKENIIDESGMPKERFSAEFPKEGPSILRIQQVVRGDSAAYFCASSPSGRGSYNSPLHFGNGTRLTVT.

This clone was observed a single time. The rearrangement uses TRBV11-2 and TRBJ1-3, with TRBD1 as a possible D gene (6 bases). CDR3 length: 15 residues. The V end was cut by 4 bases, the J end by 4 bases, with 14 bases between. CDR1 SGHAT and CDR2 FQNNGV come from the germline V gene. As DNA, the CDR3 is TGTGCCAGCAGCTGGGCTACAGGGTACGGAAACACCATATATTTT. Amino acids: CASSWATGYGNTIYF.

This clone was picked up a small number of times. The CDR3 is CASTPQSYGYTF. For the CDR3, the DNA is TGTGCCAGCACCCCACAGAGCTATGGCTACACCTTC. V usage is TRBV27 and J usage is TRBJ1-2; no firm D call. V was pared by 7 bases and J by 4 bases, with 10 bases between. The CDR3 length is 12 residues. Looked up from germline, CDR1 is MNHEY and CDR2 is SMNVEV (reference sequence).

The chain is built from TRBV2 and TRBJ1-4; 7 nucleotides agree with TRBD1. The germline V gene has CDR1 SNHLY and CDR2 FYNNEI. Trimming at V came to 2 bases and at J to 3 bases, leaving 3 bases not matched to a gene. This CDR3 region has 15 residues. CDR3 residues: CASSETGQPNEKLFF. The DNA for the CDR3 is TGTGCCAGCAGTGAAACGGGACAGCCTAATGAAAAACTGTTTTTT.

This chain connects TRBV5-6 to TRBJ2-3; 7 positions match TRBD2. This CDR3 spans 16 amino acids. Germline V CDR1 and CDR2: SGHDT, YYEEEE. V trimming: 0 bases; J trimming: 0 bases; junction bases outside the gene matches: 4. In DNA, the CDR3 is TGTGCCAGCAGCTTGGGAGCGGGGTTTAGCACAGATACGCAGTATTTT. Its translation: CASSLGAGFSTDTQYF. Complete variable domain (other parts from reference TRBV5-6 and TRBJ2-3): DAGVTQSPTHLIKTRGQQVTLRCSPKSGHDTVSWYQQALGQGPQFIFQYYEEEERQRGNFPDRFSGHQFPNYSSELNVNALLLGDSALYLCASSLGAGFSTDTQYFGPGTRLTVL.

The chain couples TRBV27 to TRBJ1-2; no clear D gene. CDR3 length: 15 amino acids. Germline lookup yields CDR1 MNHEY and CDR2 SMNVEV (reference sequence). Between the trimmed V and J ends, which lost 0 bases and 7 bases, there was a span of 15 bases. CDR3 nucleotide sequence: TGTGCCAGCAGTTTATCGGGCCGGGTTGGAGGTGGCTACACCTTC. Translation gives CASSLSGRVGGGYTF.

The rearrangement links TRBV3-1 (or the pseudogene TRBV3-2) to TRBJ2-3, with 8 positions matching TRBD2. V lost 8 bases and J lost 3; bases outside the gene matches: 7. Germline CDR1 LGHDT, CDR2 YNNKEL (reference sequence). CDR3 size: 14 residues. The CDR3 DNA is TGTGCCAGCGGAGCGGGAGTCGGGACAGATACGCAGTATTTT. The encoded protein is CASGAGVGTDTQYF.

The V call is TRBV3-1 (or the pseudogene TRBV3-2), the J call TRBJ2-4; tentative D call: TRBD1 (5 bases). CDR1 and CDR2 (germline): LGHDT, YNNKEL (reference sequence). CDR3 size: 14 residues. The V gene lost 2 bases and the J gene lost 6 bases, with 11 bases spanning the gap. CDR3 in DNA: TGTGCCAGCAGCCAAAGGGGCTCGGGAAACATTCAGTACTTC. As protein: CASSQRGSGNIQYF.

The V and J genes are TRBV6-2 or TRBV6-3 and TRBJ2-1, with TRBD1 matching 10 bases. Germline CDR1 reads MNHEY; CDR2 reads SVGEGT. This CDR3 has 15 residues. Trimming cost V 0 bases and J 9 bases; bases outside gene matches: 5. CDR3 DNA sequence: TGTGCCAGCAGTTACTCGGGACAGGGGCTCGGTGAGCAGTTCTTC. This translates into CASSYSGQGLGEQFF.